Reported below is one TCR beta chain. Its binding antigen is unknown. Per-base quality was not reported, and no clone a single base away is much larger than it. CDR1 and CDR2 are drawn from the germline V gene: SGHTA, FQGNSA. From the cysteine through the phenylalanine, the CDR3 covers 14 amino acids. Of all the DNA, just the CDR3 is kept, 42 bases in frame from base 1. Germline trimming amounts to 5 bases on V and 6 bases on J, with 9 as the count of junction bases outside the gene matches. Libraries were prepared through the immunoSEQ multiplex PCR assay. Here the immuneACCESS table is served through TCRdb, limited to in-frame sequences with V and J called. Missing clones are a known gap in these copies; in checked studies unresolved V genes cover under half, and the rest lacks a known reason. Here the sample has 51,000 or so clones; over 75% occur a single time. 7.8% of the sample goes to the ten largest clones.

This sample is drawn from a study of radiotherapy plus CTLA-4 blockade in lung cancer (dated by TCRdb to 2016 to 2019). The study in broad terms: Objective responses were observed in around 20% of enrolled patients, and disease control was achieved in 30% to 40%. General study outcomes and caveats: The strongest predictors of response were reported to be early dynamic shifts in blood T cell clones along with a rise in serum interferon-beta following radiation. After treatment with radiotherapy and ipilimumab, TCR clones that originated in tumors expanded in peripheral blood.

The study evaluated CTLA-4 blockade (ipilimumab) given together with focal radiation therapy in patients who had chemo-refractory metastatic non-small-cell lung cancer. The sample in question was peripheral blood, obtained from a patient treated with radiotherapy plus ipilimumab. The chain links TRBV7-2 with TRBJ1-1, with TRBD1 identical over 7 junction bases. This TCR was sampled from a human donor with non-small cell lung cancer whose response to radiotherapy plus ipilimumab could not be evaluated. The CDR3 region has the sequence CASSDQGERAEAFF. The bases are TGTGCCAGCAGCGATCAGGGGGAAAGGGCTGAAGCTTTCTTT.